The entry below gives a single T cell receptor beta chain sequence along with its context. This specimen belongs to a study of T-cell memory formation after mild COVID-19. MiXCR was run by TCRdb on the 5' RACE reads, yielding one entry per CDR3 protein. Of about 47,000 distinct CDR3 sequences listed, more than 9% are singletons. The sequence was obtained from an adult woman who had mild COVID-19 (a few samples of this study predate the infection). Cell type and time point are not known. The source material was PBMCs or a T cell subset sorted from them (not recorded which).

This CDR3 is CASSLQAGEAFF. CDR3 bases: TGTGCCAGCAGCCTCCAAGCCGGTGAAGCTTTCTTT. The chain is built from TRBV5-6 and TRBJ1-1; D gene unclear. Germline values: CDR1 SGHDT, CDR2 YYEEEE. Trimming removed 4 bases from V and 7 bases from J, with 11 bases in between. The CDR3 has 12 amino acids. Looking up the rest from reference TRBV5-6 and TRBJ1-1 gives the full variable domain: DAGVTQSPTHLIKTRGQQVTLRCSPKSGHDTVSWYQQALGQGPQFIFQYYEEEERQRGNFPDRFSGHQFPNYSSELNVNALLLGDSALYLCASSLQAGEAFFGQGTRLTVV.